These 15 T cell receptor beta chains share one sample of origin, sequenced in a study of cytomegalovirus exposure and HLA in healthy donors. Sequenced by immunoSEQ multiplex PCR; TCRdb stores in-frame clones only, minus some. The repertoire holds more than 250,000 clones, with about nine tenths as singletons. The source material was PBMCs. Receptors originate from a woman younger than 45 in good health and CMV-seronegative.

This clone appeared once. The rearrangement links TRBV10-2 to TRBJ2-5; D call uncertain. The CDR3 runs to 12 residues. Per germline, CDR1 WSHSY and CDR2 SAAADI. Trimming cost V 7 bases and J 5 bases, with 11 bases left between them. DNA for the CDR3: TGCGCCAGCACCCCAGGCCGGGAGACCCAGTACTTC. Translating gives CASTPGRETQYF.

The J gene is TRBJ2-7, the V gene TRBV4-1; TRBD2 agrees at 11 bases. The CDR3 has 15 residues. J was trimmed by 3 bases and V by 4 bases; bases with no gene match: 5. The germline V gene has CDR1 MGHRA and CDR2 YSYEKL. The DNA of the CDR3 is TGCGCCAGCAGCCTACTAGCGGGAGTTCTCTACGAGCAGTACTTC. Translated, it gives CASSLLAGVLYEQYF.

The J gene is TRBJ2-4, the V gene TRBV9, with 10 bases identical to TRBD2. The germline gives CDR1 SGDLS, CDR2 YYNGEE. The CDR3 has 15 residues. With V trimmed by 3 bases and J by 10 bases, 10 bases remained unmatched. The CDR3 is CASSEGTSVPGIQYF. The CDR3 DNA reads as TGTGCCAGCAGCGAGGGGACTAGCGTACCGGGGATTCAGTACTTC. Full variable domain (rest looked up from reference TRBV9 and TRBJ2-4): DSGVTQTPKHLITATGQRVTLRCSPRSGDLSVYWYQQSLDQGLQFLIQYYNGEERAKGNILERFSAQQFPDLHSELNLSSLELGDSALYFCASSEGTSVPGIQYFGAGTRLSVL.

The V call is TRBV6-1, the J call TRBJ1-2; D might be TRBD1 (6 bases). The V gene lost 3 bases and the J gene lost 4 bases, with 9 bases spanning the gap. CDR3 size: 13 residues. Germline assignment: CDR1 MNHNS and CDR2 SASEGT. The CDR3 is CASSDWTAYGYTF. CDR3 bases: TGTGCCAGCAGTGACTGGACAGCCTATGGCTACACCTTC.

The rearrangement joins TRBV27 to TRBJ1-1; D perhaps matches TRBD1 (5 bases). The CDR3 has 15 amino acids. Per germline, CDR1 MNHEY and CDR2 SMNVEV (reference sequence). Trimming left V 5 bases short and J 1 base short, with 14 bases between. The DNA of the CDR3 is TGTGCCAGCAGTCTCCAGACAGCACCGAACACTGAAGCTTTCTTT. The encoded protein is CASSLQTAPNTEAFF.

V usage is TRBV7-2 and J usage is TRBJ2-7; D gene unclear. The length of the CDR3 is 12 residues. Trimming shortened V by 2 bases and J by 2 bases, and 4 bases separated the two germline ends. Germline V lookup: CDR1 SGHTA, CDR2 FQGNSA. CDR3 DNA sequence: TGTGCCAGCAGCTTATCCGCCTACGAGCAGTACTTC. Amino acid sequence: CASSLSAYEQYF.

V usage is TRBV19 and J usage is TRBJ1-4; D is undetermined. This CDR3 spans 14 amino acids. Trimming took 5 bases from V and 7 from J, leaving 14 bases between them. Looked up from germline, CDR1 is LNHDA and CDR2 is SQIVND (reference sequence). The CDR3 sequence: CASSSYASGEKLFF. CDR3 DNA: TGTGCCAGTAGTTCCTACGCCTCGGGTGAAAAACTGTTTTTT.

The chain carries TRBV5-8 and TRBJ2-1; D possibly corresponds to TRBD2 (5 bases). The CDR3 is 15 residues long. The ends were cut back, 0 bases at V and 3 bases at J, with 10 bases in the middle. CDR1 SGHTS and CDR2 YDEGEE come from the germline V gene. Here the CDR3 DNA reads TGTGCCAGCAGCTTGGGGACGGGGAGCTACAATGAGCAGTTCTTC. It is translated as CASSLGTGSYNEQFF.

This sequence joins TRBV11-2 and TRBJ2-7, with 11 bases identical to TRBD1. CDR1 is SGHAT, CDR2 FQNNGV, per germline. The CDR3 contains 15 residues. J gave up 2 bases and V 5 bases, and 5 bases lay outside the gene matches. CDR3 nucleotides: TGTGCCAGCAGCCTGGACAGGGGGCCTACCTACGAGCAGTACTTC. It is translated as CASSLDRGPTYEQYF. Full variable domain (rest looked up from reference TRBV11-2 and TRBJ2-7): EAGVAQSPRYKIIEKRQSVAFWCNPISGHATLYWYQQILGQGPKLLIQFQNNGVVDDSQLPKDRFSAERLKGVDSTLKIQPAKLEDSAVYLCASSLDRGPTYEQYFGPGTRLTVT.

The chain couples TRBV4-2 to TRBJ2-5, with D perhaps being TRBD1 or TRBD2 (6 bases each). Germline V gene lookup returns CDR1 LGHNA and CDR2 YNFKEQ. CDR3 size: 15 residues. V was trimmed by 1 base and J by 5 bases, leaving 14 bases between them. The CDR3 DNA follows: TGTGCCAGCAGCCAAGCCCTTGGGGGGCGGGAGACCCAGTACTTC. Its protein product is CASSQALGGRETQYF.

V and J are TRBV6-5 and TRBJ1-2; D ambiguous. The CDR3 covers 12 residues. CDR1 and CDR2 from the germline V gene are MNHEY and SVGAGI. Deletions cut 8 bases from V and 0 bases from J, with 7 bases between. The CDR3 bases are TGTGCCAGCGGAGACCCTAACTATGGCTACACCTTC. This encodes CASGDPNYGYTF.

This chain links TRBV7-2 with TRBJ1-1; the match to TRBD1 covers 11 bases. Trimming removed 8 bases from V and 3 bases from J; junction bases left unmatched: 5. Germline CDR1 and CDR2: SGHTA and FQGNSA. The CDR3 contains 14 residues. CDR3 bases: TGTGCCAGCGGACAGGGGGCTGGCCACACTGAAGCTTTCTTT. Protein: CASGQGAGHTEAFF.

The CDR3 region is CARGRLETQYF. CDR3 nucleotide sequence: TGTGCCAGAGGGAGGCTGGAGACCCAGTACTTC. The chain combines TRBV28 with TRBJ2-5; possible D gene TRBD2, 6 bases. CDR1 and CDR2 (germline): MDHEN, SYDVKM. The CDR3 length is 11 residues. V was cut by 9 bases and J by 5 bases, with 10 bases left in between.

The J gene is TRBJ1-4, the V gene TRBV5-6; TRBD1 matches 9 bases. Germline V CDR1 and CDR2: SGHDT, YYEEEE. With V trimmed by 1 base and J by 7 bases, 5 bases remained unmatched. The CDR3 covers 15 residues. CDR3 protein: CASSLWTGVGEKLFF. The CDR3 DNA reads as TGTGCCAGCAGCTTGTGGACAGGGGTAGGTGAAAAACTGTTTTTT.

V and J are TRBV4-2 and TRBJ1-1; D ambiguous. This CDR3 has 13 residues. V was pared by 1 base and J by 7 bases, with 10 bases between. Germline V lookup: CDR1 LGHNA, CDR2 YNFKEQ. This CDR3 reads CASSQVERNEAFF. For the CDR3, the DNA is TGTGCCAGCAGCCAAGTCGAACGCAATGAAGCTTTCTTT.